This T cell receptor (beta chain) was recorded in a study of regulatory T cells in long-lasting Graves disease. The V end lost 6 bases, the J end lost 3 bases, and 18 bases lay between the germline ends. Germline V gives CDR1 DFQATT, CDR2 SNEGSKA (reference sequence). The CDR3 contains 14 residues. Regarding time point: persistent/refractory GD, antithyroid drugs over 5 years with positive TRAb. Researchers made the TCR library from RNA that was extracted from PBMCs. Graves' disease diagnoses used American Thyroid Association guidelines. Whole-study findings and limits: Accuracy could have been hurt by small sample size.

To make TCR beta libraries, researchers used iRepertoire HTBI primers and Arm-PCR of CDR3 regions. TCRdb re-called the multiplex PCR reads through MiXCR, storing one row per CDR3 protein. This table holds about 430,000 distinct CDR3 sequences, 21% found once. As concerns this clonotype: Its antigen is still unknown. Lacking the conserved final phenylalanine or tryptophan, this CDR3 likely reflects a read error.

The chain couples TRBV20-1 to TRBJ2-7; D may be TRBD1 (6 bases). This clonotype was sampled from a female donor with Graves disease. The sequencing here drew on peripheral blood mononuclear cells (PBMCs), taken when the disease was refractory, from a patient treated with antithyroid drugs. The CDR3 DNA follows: TGCAGTGCAGGGACACGGGGTGGGGTCTACGAGCAGTACTCC. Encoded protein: CSAGTRGGVYEQYS.